A selection of T cell receptor beta chains follows, all from one sample in a study of T cells after yellow fever vaccination. Using its own MiXCR run on the 5' RACE reads, TCRdb lists one record per CDR3 protein. The profile shows 45,000 to 75,000 distinct CDR3 sequences, approximately 5.7% of them singletons. The material was PBMCs, either bulk or a sorted T-cell subset (CD4+, CD8+, memory, or dextramer-sorted; not recorded which), obtained on the day of the yellow fever booster vaccination. Receptors were obtained from a man younger than 30 who received the YFV17D yellow fever vaccine. Each CDR3 is given with its conserved first and last residue. Each record gives: J gene, clone size, D gene, V gene, CDR3 protein, CDR3 DNA. The D gene is left open where the match is weak. Only part of the rows carry a size: once, few, many, or a class if the clone is expanded.

j_gene: TRBJ2-7
abundance: few
d_gene: .
v_gene: TRBV27
CDR3aa: CASSLQARDSDSYEQYF
CDR3nt: TGTGCCAGCAGTTTACAAGCCCGGGACTCAGACTCCTACGAGCAGTACTTC

j_gene: TRBJ2-3
abundance: many
d_gene: .
v_gene: TRBV15
CDR3aa: CATSRDTGVTQYF
CDR3nt: TGTGCCACCAGCAGAGATACTGGGGTTACGCAGTATTTT

j_gene: TRBJ2-3
abundance: once
d_gene: .
v_gene: TRBV30
CDR3aa: CAWSPRGNTQYF
CDR3nt: TGTGCCTGGAGCCCGAGGGGAAATACGCAGTATTTT

j_gene: TRBJ2-1
abundance: few
d_gene: TRBD1
v_gene: TRBV7-2
CDR3aa: CASSRPGDSLWDEQFF
CDR3nt: TGTGCCAGCAGCCGACCCGGGGACAGCCTCTGGGATGAGCAGTTCTTC

j_gene: TRBJ1-1
abundance: .
d_gene: .
v_gene: TRBV5-1
CDR3aa: CASSPGREITENTEAFF
CDR3nt: TGCGCCAGCAGCCCAGGCCGGGAAATAACCGAGAACACTGAAGCTTTCTTT

j_gene: TRBJ1-4
abundance: many
d_gene: TRBD1
v_gene: TRBV12-3/TRBV12-4
CDR3aa: CASRHRGRGRDEKLFF
CDR3nt: TGTGCCAGCAGACACAGGGGGCGCGGCAGGGATGAAAAACTGTTTTTT

j_gene: TRBJ1-5
abundance: .
d_gene: .
v_gene: TRBV7-6
CDR3aa: CASSSPDGIGSNQPQHF
CDR3nt: TGTGCCAGCAGCTCCCCGGACGGGATTGGGAGCAATCAGCCCCAGCATTTT

j_gene: TRBJ2-7
abundance: .
d_gene: .
v_gene: TRBV6-2/TRBV6-3
CDR3aa: CASSNEFEQYF
CDR3nt: TGTGCCAGCAGTAACGAATTTGAGCAGTACTTC

j_gene: TRBJ1-1
abundance: .
d_gene: TRBD1
v_gene: TRBV9
CDR3aa: CASSVEDRRYTEAFF
CDR3nt: TGTGCCAGCAGCGTAGAGGACAGGAGATACACTGAAGCTTTCTTT

j_gene: TRBJ1-6
abundance: many
d_gene: .
v_gene: TRBV4-2
CDR3aa: CASSQAKGRYNSPLHF
CDR3nt: TGTGCCAGCAGCCAAGCTAAGGGACGGTATAATTCACCCCTCCACTTT

j_gene: TRBJ2-7
abundance: many
d_gene: .
v_gene: TRBV2
CDR3aa: CASSGPLGTLEQYF
CDR3nt: TGTGCCAGCAGTGGGCCTCTGGGGACCCTCGAGCAGTACTTC

j_gene: TRBJ1-5
abundance: .
d_gene: .
v_gene: TRBV20-1
CDR3aa: CSASTGNQPQHF
CDR3nt: TGCAGTGCTTCCACAGGGAATCAGCCCCAGCATTTT

j_gene: TRBJ2-1
abundance: many
d_gene: TRBD1
v_gene: TRBV12-3/TRBV12-4
CDR3aa: CASSRGPLWNEQFF
CDR3nt: TGTGCCAGCAGTAGGGGGCCCCTTTGGAATGAGCAGTTCTTC

j_gene: TRBJ1-1
abundance: .
d_gene: .
v_gene: TRBV19
CDR3aa: CASSRKGPENTEAFF
CDR3nt: TGTGCCAGTAGTCGGAAGGGGCCGGAGAACACTGAAGCTTTCTTT

j_gene: TRBJ1-2
abundance: few
d_gene: .
v_gene: TRBV5-4
CDR3aa: CASPGDTF
CDR3nt: TGTGCCAGCCCCGGGGACACCTTC

j_gene: TRBJ2-1
abundance: many
d_gene: .
v_gene: TRBV12-3/TRBV12-4
CDR3aa: CASSLVGSINEQFF
CDR3nt: TGTGCCAGCAGTTTAGTCGGTAGCATTAATGAGCAGTTCTTC

j_gene: TRBJ2-5
abundance: .
d_gene: TRBD2
v_gene: TRBV5-1
CDR3aa: CASSLEAGGETQYF
CDR3nt: TGCGCCAGCAGCTTGGAGGCGGGGGGAGAGACCCAGTACTTC

j_gene: TRBJ2-5
abundance: many
d_gene: .
v_gene: TRBV7-2
CDR3aa: CASSGTWETQYF
CDR3nt: TGTGCCAGCAGCGGGACTTGGGAGACCCAGTACTTC

j_gene: TRBJ1-3
abundance: .
d_gene: TRBD1
v_gene: TRBV4-2
CDR3aa: CASSRTGTGATAGNTIYF
CDR3nt: TGTGCCAGCAGCCGGACCGGGACAGGGGCTACCGCTGGAAACACCATATATTTT

j_gene: TRBJ2-7
abundance: many
d_gene: TRBD1
v_gene: TRBV6-5
CDR3aa: CASSYSRTGPPYF
CDR3nt: TGTGCCAGCAGTTACTCGAGGACAGGGCCCCCGTACTTC

j_gene: TRBJ2-5
abundance: many
d_gene: TRBD1
v_gene: TRBV4-1
CDR3aa: CASSRDSQETQYF
CDR3nt: TGCGCCAGCAGCCGGGACAGTCAAGAGACCCAGTACTTC

j_gene: TRBJ2-1
abundance: many
d_gene: TRBD2
v_gene: TRBV9
CDR3aa: CASSVALGRGGDEQFF
CDR3nt: TGTGCCAGCAGCGTAGCTCTGGGTCGGGGGGGCGATGAGCAGTTCTTC

j_gene: TRBJ2-5
abundance: many
d_gene: .
v_gene: TRBV7-3
CDR3aa: CASSLTRSYQETQYF
CDR3nt: TGTGCCAGCAGCCTAACCAGGAGCTACCAAGAGACCCAGTACTTC

j_gene: TRBJ2-1
abundance: .
d_gene: .
v_gene: TRBV15
CDR3aa: CATSRVRGSSYNEQFF
CDR3nt: TGTGCCACCAGCAGAGTAAGGGGATCCTCCTACAATGAGCAGTTCTTC

j_gene: TRBJ2-4
abundance: many
d_gene: .
v_gene: TRBV20-1
CDR3aa: CSARSGAKNIQYF
CDR3nt: TGCAGCGCCCGGAGCGGGGCCAAAAACATTCAGTACTTC

j_gene: TRBJ2-5
abundance: many
d_gene: TRBD1
v_gene: TRBV29-1
CDR3aa: CSVDGAWTGVGTQYF
CDR3nt: TGCAGCGTTGATGGGGCTTGGACAGGGGTAGGGACCCAGTACTTC